This record concerns one TCR beta chain sequence. The data are from a study of brain metastases from non-small cell lung cancer. Profiled with immunoSEQ multiplex PCR; TCRdb holds only in-frame clones, not every one. Of about 1,500 clones detected, more than 90% appear once; the ten largest clones hold 5% to 6.5%. The sequence was obtained from a donor at least 40 years old with non-small cell lung cancer. The sample consisted of tumor-adjacent normal tissue.

CDR3 nucleotides: TGTGCCAGCAGGGACAGGAGCTCTGGGGCCAACGTCCTGACTTTC. Encoded protein: CASRDRSSGANVLTF. The V call is TRBV2, the J call TRBJ2-6, with 7 bases matching TRBD1. The CDR3 has 15 amino acids. In germline, CDR1 is SNHLY, CDR2 FYNNEI. V gave up 6 bases and J gave up 0 bases; unmatched junction bases: 2.